These 22 T cell receptor beta chains came from one sample sequenced in a study of blood T cell repertoires in COVID-19. TCRdb keeps only in-frame clones here, not all; method: immunoSEQ multiplex PCR. The table records around 100,000 clones, around 88% of them present only once. Sequencing used peripheral blood. These receptors originate from a human donor in a cohort sampled during active COVID-19.

The chain carries TRBV30 and TRBJ1-1; D may be TRBD1 (6 bases). Trimming removed 4 bases from V and 3 bases from J, with 12 bases in between. The germline gives CDR1 GTSNPN, CDR2 SVGIG (reference sequence). The CDR3 covers 13 residues. CDR3 sequence (DNA): TGTGCCTGGAATGGGGGGGCCTACACTGAAGCTTTCTTT. Translated: CAWNGGAYTEAFF.

The genes are TRBV3-1 (or the pseudogene TRBV3-2) and TRBJ2-7; 12 nucleotides line up with TRBD2. This CDR3 is built from 15 residues. Trimming took 4 bases from V and 3 from J; bases not matched to a gene: 4. CDR1 and CDR2 (germline): LGHDT, YNNKEL (reference sequence). Written as DNA, the CDR3 is TGTGCCAGCAGCCCAGGACTAGCGGGGATCTACGAGCAGTACTTC. This translates into CASSPGLAGIYEQYF.

CDR3: CASSSQGADNEKLFF. DNA for the CDR3: TGCGCCAGCAGCTCCCAGGGGGCTGATAATGAAAAACTGTTTTTT. The rearrangement uses TRBV5-1 and TRBJ1-4; 8 bases are shared with TRBD1. With V trimmed by 3 bases and J by 4 bases, 5 bases remained unmatched. The CDR3 runs to 15 residues. Looked up from germline, CDR1 is SGHRS and CDR2 is YFSETQ.

The V call is TRBV6-5, the J call TRBJ1-2; 9 bases fit TRBD1. Losses at the gene ends were 9 bases for V and 6 bases for J; bases not matched to a gene: 14. This CDR3 is built from 15 residues. Per the germline V gene, CDR1 is MNHEY and CDR2 is SVGAGI. The CDR3 reads CASFTRDREVNGYTF. The CDR3 DNA is TGTGCCAGTTTTACCCGGGACAGGGAGGTGAATGGCTACACCTTC.

The chain uses TRBV28 and TRBJ1-2, with D possibly being TRBD1 (6 bases). The ends were cut back, 5 bases at V and 8 bases at J, with 24 bases in the middle. From germline, CDR1 is MDHEN and CDR2 SYDVKM. This CDR3 is built from 16 residues. The CDR3 loop reads CASSLNSGAGERGYTF. The CDR3 nucleotides read TGTGCCAGCAGTCTTAATTCGGGGGCGGGGGAGCGGGGCTACACCTTC.

The chain employs TRBV28 and TRBJ2-2; 7 nucleotides line up with TRBD2. Germline trimming cut 4 bases from V and 8 bases from J; bases unmatched to any gene: 10. This CDR3 has 15 residues. The germline gives CDR1 MDHEN, CDR2 SYDVKM. CDR3: CASSSGLVILGELFF. Here the CDR3 DNA reads TGTGCCAGCAGTTCCGGACTAGTTATTCTTGGGGAGCTGTTTTTT.

V is TRBV19 and J is TRBJ2-5; possible D gene TRBD2, 5 bases. With 4 bases removed from V and 1 base from J, the gap between germline ends came to 7 bases. The V gene's germline CDR1 is LNHDA and CDR2 SQIVND (reference sequence). The CDR3 is made up of 13 amino acids. The CDR3 coding sequence is TGTGCCAGTAGTACGGACTTCCAAGAGACCCAGTACTTC. It encodes CASSTDFQETQYF.

V is TRBV20-1 and J is TRBJ2-1; a possible D gene is TRBD2 (6 bases). This CDR3 spans 15 amino acids. Germline-derived CDR1 and CDR2 are DFQATT and SNEGSKA (reference sequence). The germline V and J ends were trimmed by 3 bases and 0 bases, with 12 bases remaining between them. This CDR3 reads CSASPTGASYNEQFF. Written as DNA, the CDR3 is TGCAGTGCTAGTCCGACGGGAGCCTCCTACAATGAGCAGTTCTTC.

There are a few counts of this clone. The chain joins TRBV10-2 to TRBJ1-2; TRBD1 is a possible D gene (6 bases). Germline-derived CDR1 and CDR2 are WSHSY and SAAADI. The CDR3 extends over 14 amino acids. The ends were cut back, 6 bases at V and 4 bases at J, with 15 bases in the middle. The DNA for the CDR3 is TGCGCCAGCAGCGTAGGTGACAGGATCTATGGCTACACCTTC. Translating it yields CASSVGDRIYGYTF.

The rearrangement links TRBV30 to TRBJ1-5; D is unclear. This CDR3 is built from 14 residues. The germline CDR1 and CDR2 sequences are GTSNPN and SVGIG (reference sequence). Between the trimmed V and J ends, which lost 3 bases and 2 bases, there was a span of 11 bases. CDR3 protein: CAWSELGGNQPQHF. CDR3 bases: TGTGCCTGGAGCGAATTAGGAGGCAATCAGCCCCAGCATTTT.

This sequence joins TRBV6-4 and TRBJ2-7; 7 bases align to TRBD1. J was trimmed by 3 bases and V by 5 bases; bases with no gene match: 7. The length of the CDR3 is 14 residues. The germline CDR1 and CDR2 sequences are MRHNA and SNTAGT. The CDR3 protein is CASSLGQADYEQYF. Written as DNA, the CDR3 is TGTGCCAGCAGTCTCGGACAGGCCGACTACGAGCAGTACTTC.

The V and J genes are TRBV19 and TRBJ1-5, with 8 bases that match TRBD1. With V trimmed by 2 bases and J by 1 base, 7 bases remained unmatched. CDR1 LNHDA and CDR2 SQIVND come from the germline V gene (reference sequence). The CDR3 has 17 residues. CDR3 sequence reads: CASSIWRRTGSNQPQHF. The DNA of the CDR3 is TGTGCCAGTAGTATATGGAGACGGACAGGGAGCAATCAGCCCCAGCATTTT.

J is TRBJ2-2 and V is TRBV5-5; tentatively, D is TRBD1 (5 bases). Germline V gives CDR1 SGHKS, CDR2 YYEKEE (reference sequence). V shed 2 bases and J shed 6 bases, with 17 bases lying between them. The CDR3 contains 16 residues. The DNA for the CDR3 is TGTGCCAGCAGCTTCCCGGCCAGGGAATTTTCCGGGGAGCTGTTTTTT. Its translation: CASSFPAREFSGELFF.

There are a few counts of this clone. The CDR3 nucleotides read TGTGCCAGCAGCTTTGGGACAGGGAACACTGAAGCTTTCTTT. Translated, it gives CASSFGTGNTEAFF. V gene TRBV5-6 combines with J gene TRBJ1-1; 8 bases line up with TRBD1. The CDR3 has 14 amino acids. Trimming cost V 2 bases and J 1 base; bases outside gene matches: 1. From germline, CDR1 is SGHDT and CDR2 YYEEEE.

The count of this clone is one. A junction boundary mismatches the germline segment, possibly from a read error. This sequence joins TRBV11-2 and TRBJ2-7; D perhaps matches TRBD1 (5 bases). Germline V lookup: CDR1 SGHAT, CDR2 FQNNGV. There are 15 residues in the CDR3. CDR3 region: CASSLDGHATYEQYF. The CDR3 coding sequence is TGTGCCAGCAGCCTAGACGGACACGCAACCTACGAGCAGTACTTC.

The chain employs TRBV5-6 and TRBJ2-3; TRBD1 aligns across 10 bases. The germline CDR1 and CDR2 sequences are SGHDT and YYEEEE. V lost 1 base, J lost 6 bases, and 5 bases stayed unmatched. This CDR3 has 15 residues. The chain's CDR3 is CASSLPGQGTDTQYF. The DNA of the CDR3 is TGTGCCAGCAGCTTGCCGGGACAGGGGACCGATACGCAGTATTTT. Complete variable domain (other parts from reference TRBV5-6 and TRBJ2-3): DAGVTQSPTHLIKTRGQQVTLRCSPKSGHDTVSWYQQALGQGPQFIFQYYEEEERQRGNFPDRFSGHQFPNYSSELNVNALLLGDSALYLCASSLPGQGTDTQYFGPGTRLTVL.

This rearrangement joins TRBV7-2 to TRBJ2-7; D may be TRBD1 (6 bases). The germline CDR1 and CDR2 sequences are SGHTA and FQGNSA. CDR3 size: 14 residues. The germline V and J ends were trimmed by 5 bases and 6 bases, with 17 bases remaining between them. CDR3 residues: CASSPPSPGVEQYF. CDR3 bases: TGTGCCAGCAGCCCCCCTTCCCCAGGGGTCGAGCAGTACTTC.

The J gene is TRBJ2-7, the V gene TRBV5-8, with D tentatively TRBD1 (5 bases). The V end was cut by 3 bases, the J end by 6 bases, with 7 bases between. This CDR3 has 11 residues. Germline assignment: CDR1 SGHTS and CDR2 YDEGEE. As DNA, the CDR3 is TGTGCCAGCAGCTGGGGCGTCGAGCAGTACTTC. Translation: CASSWGVEQYF.

Remarks on this clone: The same CDR3 arises from other DNA sequences in this sample as well. This chain links TRBV27 with TRBJ2-7; the match to TRBD1 covers 9 bases. CDR3 size: 15 residues. CDR1 and CDR2 (germline): MNHEY, SMNVEV (reference sequence). V was pared by 8 bases and J by 0 bases, with 8 bases of the junction left unmatched. Here the CDR3 reads CASRRPGQGSYEQYF. The CDR3 nucleotides read TGTGCCAGCCGAAGGCCGGGACAGGGCTCCTACGAGCAGTACTTC.

This chain uses TRBV30 with TRBJ2-1; 7 bases align to TRBD2. CDR3 size: 16 residues. Germline-derived CDR1 and CDR2 are GTSNPN and SVGIG (reference sequence). J gave up 8 bases and V 0 bases, and 13 bases lay outside the gene matches. This CDR3 is CAWSVRWTSELDEQFF. The CDR3 DNA reads as TGTGCCTGGAGTGTACGTTGGACTAGTGAGCTCGATGAGCAGTTCTTC. Drawing the rest from reference TRBV30 and TRBJ2-1, the complete variable domain is SQTIHQWPATLVQPVGSPLSLECTVEGTSNPNLYWYRQAAGRGLQLLFYSVGIGQISSEVPQNLSASRPQDRQFILSSKKLLLSDSGFYLCAWSVRWTSELDEQFFGPGTRLTVL.

The chain combines TRBV7-6 with TRBJ2-5; possibly TRBD2 for D (6 bases). The CDR3 is made up of 16 amino acids. Between the trimmed V and J ends, which lost 2 bases and 2 bases, there was a span of 15 bases. CDR1 SGHVS and CDR2 FNYEAQ come from the germline V gene. The CDR3 nucleotides read TGTGCCAGCAGCTTACAGAGTTCGGGGGTTCAAGAGACCCAGTACTTC. Protein product: CASSLQSSGVQETQYF.

The chain carries TRBV6-6 and TRBJ1-1, with D tentatively TRBD1 (5 bases). Germline values: CDR1 MNHNY, CDR2 SVGAGI (reference sequence). The CDR3 spans 11 residues. The V and J ends lost 2 bases and 10 bases respectively, with 8 bases between them. DNA of the CDR3: TGTGCCAGCAGTTACGGAGGGGTAGCTTTCTTT. The encoded protein is CASSYGGVAFF.